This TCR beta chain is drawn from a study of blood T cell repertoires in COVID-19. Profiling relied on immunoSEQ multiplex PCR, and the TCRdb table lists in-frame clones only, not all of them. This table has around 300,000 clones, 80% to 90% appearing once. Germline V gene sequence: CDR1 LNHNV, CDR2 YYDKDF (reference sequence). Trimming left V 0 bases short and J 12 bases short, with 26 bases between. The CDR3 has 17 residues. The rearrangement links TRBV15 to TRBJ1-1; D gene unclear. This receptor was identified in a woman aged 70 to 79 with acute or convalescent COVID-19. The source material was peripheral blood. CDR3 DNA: TGTGCCACCAGCAGAGATAATGGCCCCATGGGAGGGAGGAAAACTTTCTTT. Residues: CATSRDNGPMGGRKTFF.